Here is one TCR beta chain with its context. The data originate from a study of shared clonotypes between healthy human individuals. From germline, CDR1 is SGHTA and CDR2 FQGTGA. The CDR3 has 19 amino acids. Trimming removed 2 bases from V and 3 bases from J; junction bases left unmatched: 15. Using immunoSEQ multiplex PCR, the repertoire was profiled, and TCRdb retains in-frame clones only, with some absent. Here the sample spans fewer than 1 million clones, about 96% being singletons. The naive CD8 subset, CD45RO-negative cells positively selected for CCR7, excluded terminally differentiated effector memory CD45RA+ cells.

The sequence was collected from a young man in good health. This sequence joins TRBV7-3 and TRBJ2-1, with 8 nucleotides matching TRBD2. Sequenced: naive CD8+ T cells sorted from blood. As DNA, the CDR3 is TGTGCCAGCAGCTTATTATCTAGCGGGCCTAAGGAGGGCTACAATGAGCAGTTCTTC. Translated, it gives CASSLLSSGPKEGYNEQFF.